Below are 7 T cell receptor beta chains sequenced from a single sample in a study of cytomegalovirus exposure and HLA in healthy donors. Generated by immunoSEQ multiplex PCR, the TCRdb table keeps only in-frame clones and is missing some. Among about 68,000 clones, 91% were seen once, and the ten largest hold roughly 3.1%. Sequenced: PBMCs. Receptors were obtained from a man between 18 and 35 years old in good health and CMV-seronegative.

With respect to this clone: The sample has other DNA sequences that encode this CDR3 too. The rearrangement links TRBV27 to TRBJ2-7, with D perhaps matching TRBD1 (6 bases). The germline CDR1 and CDR2 sequences are MNHEY and SMNVEV (reference sequence). Trimming cost V 8 bases and J 2 bases, with 16 bases left between them. The CDR3 is made up of 14 amino acids. The CDR3 loop is CASSFGAGAYEQYF. The CDR3 DNA is TGTGCCAGCTCCTTTGGAGCAGGGGCCTACGAGCAGTACTTC.

The chain recombines TRBV9 with TRBJ2-6; the D gene is possibly TRBD1 (6 bases). This CDR3 is 16 amino acids long. V lost 6 bases and J 0 bases, leaving 13 bases between the germline ends. Germline V lookup: CDR1 SGDLS, CDR2 YYNGEE. For the CDR3, the DNA is TGTGCCAGCAATGGGGGCCCTATCTCTGGGGCCAACGTCCTGACTTTC. It encodes CASNGGPISGANVLTF.

The rearrangement uses TRBV15 and TRBJ1-4; TRBD1 matches at 10 bases. The CDR3 covers 15 residues. Trimming cost V 3 bases and J 8 bases; bases outside gene matches: 6. The germline V gene encodes CDR1 LNHNV and CDR2 YYDKDF (reference sequence). Here the CDR3 DNA reads TGTGCCACCAGCAGCGACAGGGGGCTAAGAGAAAAACTGTTTTTT. Residues: CATSSDRGLREKLFF.

The chain links TRBV5-1 to TRBJ2-2; D possibly corresponds to TRBD1 (6 bases). This CDR3 spans 14 amino acids. With 4 bases removed from V and 3 bases from J, the gap between germline ends came to 10 bases. Germline-derived CDR1 and CDR2 are SGHRS and YFSETQ. CDR3 bases: TGCGCCAGCAGCCTGGGGGCACACACCGGGGAGCTGTTTTTT. It encodes CASSLGAHTGELFF.

This clone has more than one count but fewer than ten. The CDR3 nucleotides are TGTGCCAGCTCACCACTCCTGACTAGCGGGACGTACATTCAGTACTTC. Amino acids: CASSPLLTSGTYIQYF. The V gene is TRBV18, the J gene TRBJ2-4; 11 nucleotides agree with TRBD2. The CDR3 spans 16 residues. Germline V gene sequence: CDR1 KGHSH, CDR2 LQKENI. Trimming at V came to 1 base and at J to 8 bases, leaving 7 bases not matched to a gene.

The chain carries TRBV7-8 and TRBJ2-4; 7 bases align to TRBD2. This CDR3 has 17 amino acids. V lost 0 bases to trimming and J lost 0 bases; unmatched junction nucleotides: 5. In germline, CDR1 is SGHVS, CDR2 FQNEAQ. CDR3 loop: CASSLARAGVAKNIQYF. For the CDR3, the DNA is TGTGCCAGCAGCTTAGCGAGGGCGGGAGTAGCCAAAAACATTCAGTACTTC.

This clone was detected only once. The rearrangement uses TRBV4-2 and TRBJ2-1; possible D gene TRBD2, 6 bases. The V end lost 4 bases, the J end lost 3 bases, and 16 bases lay between the germline ends. The CDR3 is 16 residues long. Germline V gene lookup returns CDR1 LGHNA and CDR2 YNFKEQ. The CDR3 loop reads CASSRASVKIYNEQFF. CDR3 coding DNA: TGTGCCAGCAGCCGCGCTAGCGTCAAAATCTACAATGAGCAGTTCTTC.